This T cell receptor (beta chain) comes out of a study of T cell responses to AZD1222 COVID-19 vaccine. Germline V lookup: CDR1 MNHNS, CDR2 SASEGT. Trimming shortened V by 3 bases and J by 4 bases, and 12 bases separated the two germline ends. The CDR3 totals 14 residues. Profiling relied on immunoSEQ multiplex PCR, and the TCRdb table lists in-frame clones only, not all of them. Counted here are about 70,000 clones, 85% occurring once; the ten biggest clones make up about a fifth. The starting material was peripheral blood, obtained on day 0 of AZD1222 vaccination. The receptor was derived from an adult in good health. The chain has TRBV6-1 and TRBJ1-2; the D is unclear. The CDR3 loop reads CASSDLVTSYGYTF. CDR3 bases: TGTGCCAGCAGTGACCTGGTAACCTCCTATGGCTACACCTTC.